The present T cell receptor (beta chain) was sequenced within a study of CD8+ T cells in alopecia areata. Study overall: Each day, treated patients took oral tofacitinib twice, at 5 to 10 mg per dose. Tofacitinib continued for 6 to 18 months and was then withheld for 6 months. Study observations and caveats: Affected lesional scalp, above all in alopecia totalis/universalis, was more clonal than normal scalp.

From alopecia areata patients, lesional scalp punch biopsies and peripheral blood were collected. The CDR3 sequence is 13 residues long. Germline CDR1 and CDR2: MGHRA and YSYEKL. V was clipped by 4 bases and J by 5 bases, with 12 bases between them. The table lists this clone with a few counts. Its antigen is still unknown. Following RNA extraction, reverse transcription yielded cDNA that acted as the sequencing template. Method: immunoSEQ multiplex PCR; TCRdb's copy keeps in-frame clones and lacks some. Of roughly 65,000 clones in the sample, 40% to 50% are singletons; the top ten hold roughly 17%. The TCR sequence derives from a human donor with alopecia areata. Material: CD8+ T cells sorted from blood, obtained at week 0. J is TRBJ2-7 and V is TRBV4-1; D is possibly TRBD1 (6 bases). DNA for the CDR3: TGCGCCAGCAGCCCTCAGGGGCGTAACGAGCAGTACTTC. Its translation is CASSPQGRNEQYF.